The clone carrying this T cell receptor (beta chain) was seen just once. Its target is unknown. This sample is part of a study of Ad26.COV2.S vaccination and SARS-CoV-2 variants. Study observations and caveats: While placebo recipients had lower spike-specific TCR breadth, vaccine recipients had more.

This table comes from immunoSEQ multiplex PCR, and its TCRdb copy is limited to in-frame clones, with some not included. The data contain some 300,000 clones, around 84% of them singletons. This CDR3 has 14 residues. Per germline, CDR1 SGDLS and CDR2 YYNGEE. V was shortened by 0 bases and J by 4 bases, with 10 bases between the two germline ends. Treatment indicated: roughly 20 received Ad26.COV2.S at low or high dose, single or two shots; about 5 received placebo; per-sample allocation not given. It was on day 63 after the first vaccine or placebo injection that samples were taken. Recruitment in Boston yielded a donor of adult age, 18-55 years.

This sequence joins TRBV9 and TRBJ1-1; D is ambiguous. The TCR was taken from a person aged 18-60 years who received the Ad26.COV2.S COVID-19 vaccine or a placebo. The specimen was peripheral blood, collected in a trial of Ad26.COV2.S vaccine versus placebo. CDR3 sequence (DNA): TGTGCCAGCAGCGTAGAGAGGATGGGCACTGAAGCTTTCTTT. Protein product: CASSVERMGTEAFF.